This T cell receptor beta chain appears in the sequencing data of a study of CD8 T cells in ankylosing spondylitis. General study points: From matched ankylosing spondylitis synovial fluid, disease-linked clones were reportedly recovered at significantly enriched levels.

Construction of TCR beta libraries was performed using quantitative 5'-RACE with molecular barcodes. TCRdb re-called the 5' RACE reads with MiXCR, one entry per CDR3 protein. This sample has a few hundred thousand distinct CDR3 sequences, with more than 20% found just once. Remarks on this clonotype: Its antigen is still unknown.

The sequenced sample consisted of blood, either unsorted or a sorted T cell fraction (not recorded which). The TCR comes from a male donor with ankylosing spondylitis or in good health (not recorded which).

The CDR3 DNA follows: TGCGCCAGCAGCCAAGCCAGGGGCAATGAGCAGTTCTTC. Its translation: CASSQARGNEQFF. The rearrangement joins TRBV4-1 to TRBJ2-1, with D tentatively TRBD1 (6 bases). This CDR3 has 13 amino acids. The germline CDR1 and CDR2 sequences are MGHRA and YSYEKL. V was pared by 1 base and J by 6 bases, with 7 bases between.